The T cell receptor beta chain under discussion was sequenced for a study of breast tumors, draining lymph nodes, adjacent tissues. Notes on the study in general: Tumor T cell lymph node origin was a supported hypothesis, not proven. Luminal-like breast cancer showed significantly greater tumor-nontumor repertoire similarity than basal-like breast cancer did. Tumor repertoires ranked between lymph nodes and nontumor tissue in diversity, with V and J gene preferences. Findings are consistent with lymph node origin and intratumoral expansion of most tumor T cells.

V lost 5 bases to trimming and J lost 2 bases; unmatched junction nucleotides: 13. The length of the CDR3 is 18 residues. CDR1 is MNHEY and CDR2 is SVGAGI in the germline V gene. In TCRdb, the multiplex PCR reads were re-called with MiXCR into one record per CDR3 protein. This sample has tens of thousands of distinct CDR3 sequences; 23% occur once, and the top ten carry 6.5% to 8%. A word on this clonotype: What it binds is not known.

The source is a female donor with breast cancer. Some clones in this sample may be carry-over from other donors' samples. The chain recombines TRBV6-5 with TRBJ1-5; 9 bases match TRBD1. What was sequenced was breast tumor tissue. CDR3 protein: CASSERTGVSKGNQPQHF. The CDR3 DNA follows: TGTGCCAGCAGTGAAAGGACAGGGGTGAGTAAGGGCAATCAGCCCCAGCATTTT.